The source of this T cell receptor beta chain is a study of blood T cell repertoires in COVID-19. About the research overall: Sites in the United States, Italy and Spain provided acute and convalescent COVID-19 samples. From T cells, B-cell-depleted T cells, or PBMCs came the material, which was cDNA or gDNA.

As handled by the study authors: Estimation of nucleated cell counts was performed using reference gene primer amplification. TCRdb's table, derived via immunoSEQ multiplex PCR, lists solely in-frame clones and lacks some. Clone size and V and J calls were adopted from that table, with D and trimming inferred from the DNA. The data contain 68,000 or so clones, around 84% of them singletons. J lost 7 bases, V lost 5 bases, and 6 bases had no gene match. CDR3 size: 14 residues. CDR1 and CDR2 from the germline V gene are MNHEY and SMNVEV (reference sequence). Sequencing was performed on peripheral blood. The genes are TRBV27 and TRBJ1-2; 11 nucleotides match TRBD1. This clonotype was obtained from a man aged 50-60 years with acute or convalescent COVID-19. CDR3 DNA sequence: TGTGCCAGCAGTGGGAGGACAGGGGGCTTTGGCTACACCTTC. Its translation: CASSGRTGGFGYTF.